Below, 16 T cell receptor beta chains from the same sample are listed, as sequenced in a study of blood T cells in healthy people across ages. Then a second PCR, running roughly 7 to 12 cycles, was carried out with a sample-barcoded 5' primer and a J-beta primer mix. TCRdb re-called the 5' RACE reads through MiXCR, storing one row per CDR3 protein. The sample has 1.5 million to 2 million distinct CDR3 sequences; 49% are singletons. Material: blood. All receptors come from a woman aged 35 to 49 in good health.

A few counts support this clonotype. The chain joins TRBV4-2 to TRBJ1-4; 7 bases match TRBD1. Germline-derived CDR1 and CDR2 are LGHNA and YNFKEQ. The CDR3 consists of 15 residues. Trimming removed 1 base from V and 5 bases from J; junction bases left unmatched: 4. Written as DNA, the CDR3 is TGTGCCAGCAGCCAAGCGGGACAGAAGAATGAAAAACTGTTTTTT. Encoded protein: CASSQAGQKNEKLFF.

The rearrangement links TRBV20-1 to TRBJ2-5; 10 nucleotides align to TRBD1. With V trimmed by 6 bases and J by 5 bases, 6 bases remained unmatched. This CDR3 has 13 residues. Germline values: CDR1 DFQATT, CDR2 SNEGSKA (reference sequence). The CDR3 sequence is CSAPDRGLETQYF. The DNA of the CDR3 is TGCAGTGCACCAGACAGGGGGCTGGAGACCCAGTACTTC.

The chain recombines TRBV28 with TRBJ2-3, with TRBD2 as a possible D gene (6 bases). Deletions cut 4 bases from V and 4 bases from J, with 18 bases between. Germline values: CDR1 MDHEN, CDR2 SYDVKM. This CDR3 has 16 amino acids. The CDR3 DNA is TGTGCCAGCAGTTCTGGGACCTCCGGGACTGCAGATACGCAGTATTTT. Translating it yields CASSSGTSGTADTQYF.

This clonotype was seen more than once but under ten times. The chain employs TRBV7-9 and TRBJ2-3; 8 nucleotides match TRBD2. The V segment lost 4 bases and the J segment 4 bases; nucleotides outside the gene matches: 7. The CDR3 consists of 15 residues. CDR1 is SEHNR, CDR2 FQNEAQ, per germline (reference sequence). In DNA form, the CDR3 reads TGTGCCAGCAGCTCCGGGACTAGGGAGGCAGATACGCAGTATTTT. This encodes CASSSGTREADTQYF. Using reference TRBV7-9 and TRBJ2-3 for the parts outside the CDR3, the full variable domain is DTGVSQNPRHKITKRGQNVTFRCDPISEHNRLYWYRQTLGQGPEFLTYFQNEAQLEKSRLLSDRFSAERPKGSFSTLEIQRTEQGDSAMYLCASSSGTREADTQYFGPGTRLTVL.

The rearrangement links TRBV7-9 to TRBJ2-6; TRBD1 aligns across 8 bases. This CDR3 is built from 18 residues. Germline trimming cut 4 bases from V and 0 bases from J; bases unmatched to any gene: 8. Per germline, CDR1 SEHNR and CDR2 FQNEAQ (reference sequence). CDR3 protein: CASSSYRDRNSGANVLTF. In nucleotides, the CDR3 is TGTGCCAGCAGCTCGTACCGGGACAGGAACTCTGGGGCCAACGTCCTGACTTTC.

This sequence joins TRBV5-1 and TRBJ2-5, with D perhaps TRBD1 or TRBD2 (5 bases each). V gave up 3 bases and J gave up 5 bases, with 17 bases separating them. The CDR3 length is 15 residues. CDR1 and CDR2 from the germline V gene are SGHRS and YFSETQ. The CDR3 loop reads CASSSRDPTDETQYF. The CDR3 DNA follows: TGCGCCAGCAGCTCCCGGGACCCCACCGACGAGACCCAGTACTTC.

This clonotype was observed a handful of times. This chain joins TRBV7-2 and TRBJ2-7; 8 bases are a match to TRBD1. Germline lookup yields CDR1 SGHTA and CDR2 FQGNSA. The CDR3 covers 17 residues. The V and J ends lost 1 base and 2 bases, in that order; junction bases with no gene match: 10. CDR3 nucleotides: TGTGCCAGCAGCTTAGATGGCAGGGGGCGTGATCCCTACGAGCAGTACTTC. Its protein is CASSLDGRGRDPYEQYF.

In its sample, this clonotype was seen a few times. V gene TRBV11-1 combines with J gene TRBJ2-1; D ambiguous. There are 16 residues in the CDR3. The V end lost 1 base, the J end lost 0 bases, and 10 bases lay between the germline ends. In germline, CDR1 is SGHAT, CDR2 FQDESV (reference sequence). This CDR3 reads CASSLGPRSSYNEQFF. CDR3 sequence (DNA): TGTGCCAGCAGCTTAGGTCCTAGAAGCTCCTACAATGAGCAGTTCTTC. The variable domain in full, completed from reference TRBV11-1 and TRBJ2-1, reads EAEVAQSPRYKITEKSQAVAFWCDPISGHATLYWYRQILGQGPELLVQFQDESVVDDSQLPKDRFSAERLKGVDSTLKIQPAELGDSAMYLCASSLGPRSSYNEQFFGPGTRLTVL.

This clonotype was observed a handful of times. The gene calls are TRBV12-5 and TRBJ2-1; 9 bases agree with TRBD1. CDR1 is LGHNT, CDR2 FRNRAP, per germline. Germline trimming cut 6 bases from V and 7 bases from J; bases unmatched to any gene: 7. The CDR3 is made up of 14 amino acids. CDR3 sequence (DNA): TGTGCTAGTGGCTCGACAGGGGGAGGGAATGAGCAGTTCTTC. It translates to CASGSTGGGNEQFF. The whole variable domain, filled in from reference TRBV12-5 and TRBJ2-1, reads DARVTQTPRHKVTEMGQEVTMRCQPILGHNTVFWYRQTMMQGLELLAYFRNRAPLDDSGMPKDRFSAEMPDATLATLKIQPSEPRDSAVYFCASGSTGGGNEQFFGPGTRLTVL.

The J gene is TRBJ2-5, the V gene TRBV28; TRBD2 agrees at 7 bases. The CDR3 runs 16 residues. With 3 bases clipped from V and 2 bases from J, the junction kept 9 bases outside the gene matches. From germline, CDR1 is MDHEN and CDR2 SYDVKM. CDR3 bases: TGTGCCAGCAGTTTTCGGGGGGTCGCCCTACAAGAGACCCAGTACTTC. Protein: CASSFRGVALQETQYF.

The rearrangement joins TRBV12-3 or TRBV12-4 to TRBJ1-2, with D hard to call. Trimming left V 3 bases short and J 0 bases short, with 14 bases between. The CDR3 runs 16 residues. Here the CDR3 reads CASSFRNRASNYGYTF. The CDR3, as DNA: TGTGCCAGCAGTTTTCGGAACAGAGCCTCTAACTATGGCTACACCTTC.

This clonotype was counted once. The chain combines TRBV18 with TRBJ1-1; no reliable D call. Looked up from germline, CDR1 is KGHSH and CDR2 is LQKENI. V was pared by 0 bases and J by 3 bases, with 11 bases between. This CDR3 has 15 residues. CDR3 sequence: CASSPPFSSYTEAFF. In DNA form, the CDR3 reads TGTGCCAGCTCACCACCTTTTTCGTCCTACACTGAAGCTTTCTTT.

This clonotype was counted at least ten times. This chain connects TRBV20-1 to TRBJ2-4; D not resolved. Deletions cut 2 bases from V and 7 bases from J, with 12 bases between. The CDR3 sequence is 13 residues long. CDR1 and CDR2 from the germline V gene are DFQATT and SNEGSKA (reference sequence). The CDR3 DNA sequence: TGCAGTGCTAGACCGCTAGGGTCCAACATTCAGTACTTC. It specifies CSARPLGSNIQYF.

The chain recombines TRBV5-1 with TRBJ1-1; 8 nucleotides agree with TRBD1. The ends lost 0 bases at V and 7 bases at J; junction bases unmatched: 5. The CDR3 spans 14 residues. Germline loops: CDR1 SGHRS, CDR2 YFSETQ. The CDR3 is CASSLVTGDDEAFF. The DNA of the CDR3 is TGCGCCAGCAGCTTGGTGACAGGGGACGATGAAGCTTTCTTT.

The gene calls are TRBV12-3 or TRBV12-4 and TRBJ1-5; a possible D gene is TRBD1 (5 bases). The CDR3 runs 16 residues. The germline V and J ends were trimmed by 0 bases and 5 bases, with 14 bases remaining between them. This CDR3 reads CASSLARTLPDQPQHF. The CDR3 region has the DNA TGTGCCAGCAGTTTAGCCCGGACATTGCCCGATCAGCCCCAGCATTTT.

The V call is TRBV20-1, the J call TRBJ1-5; 9 nucleotides agree with TRBD1. Losses at the gene ends were 3 bases for V and 7 bases for J; bases not matched to a gene: 7. CDR3 size: 14 residues. The V gene's germline CDR1 is DFQATT and CDR2 SNEGSKA (reference sequence). The CDR3 DNA reads as TGCAGTGCTAGCCCGACAGGGGGTAAACAGCCCCAGCATTTT. The encoded protein is CSASPTGGKQPQHF.